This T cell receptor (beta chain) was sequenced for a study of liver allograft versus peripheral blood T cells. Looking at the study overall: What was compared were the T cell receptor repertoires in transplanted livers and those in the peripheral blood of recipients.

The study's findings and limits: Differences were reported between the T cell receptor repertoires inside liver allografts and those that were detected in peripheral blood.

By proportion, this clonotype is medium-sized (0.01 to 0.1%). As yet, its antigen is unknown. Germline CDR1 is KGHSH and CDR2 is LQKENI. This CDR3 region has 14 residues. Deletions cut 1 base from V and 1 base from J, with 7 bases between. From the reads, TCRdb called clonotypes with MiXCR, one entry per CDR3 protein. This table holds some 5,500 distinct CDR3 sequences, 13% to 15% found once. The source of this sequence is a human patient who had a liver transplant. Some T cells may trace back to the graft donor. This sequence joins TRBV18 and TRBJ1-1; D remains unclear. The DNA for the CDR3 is TGTGCCAGCTCACCACAGGAGGGGAACACTGAAGCTTTCTTT. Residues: CASSPQEGNTEAFF.